The rows below give T cell receptor beta chains drawn from one sample of a study of blood T cell repertoires in COVID-19. The table came from immunoSEQ multiplex PCR; TCRdb's copy has only in-frame clones and leaves some out. The sample includes hundreds of thousands of clones, about 83% of them seen just once. The sequenced sample was peripheral blood. The receptor source for this set is a woman in her 30s with COVID-19, enrolled during active disease. CDR3s include the opening cysteine and the closing phenylalanine or tryptophan. D genes are given only for firm matches. The listing skips clone size in some rows; elsewhere it reads once, few, many or a size class.

d_gene: TRBD1; v_gene: TRBV6-5; j_gene: TRBJ1-2; abundance: .; CDR3aa: CASSLGQGAPGYTF; CDR3nt: TGTGCCAGCAGCTTGGGACAGGGGGCGCCTGGCTACACCTTC
d_gene: .; v_gene: TRBV27; j_gene: TRBJ2-1; abundance: .; CDR3aa: CASSLVASPYNEQFF; CDR3nt: TGTGCCAGCAGTTTAGTAGCGAGTCCCTACAATGAGCAGTTCTTC
d_gene: .; v_gene: TRBV6-6; j_gene: TRBJ1-2; abundance: .; CDR3aa: CASSYLSENYGYTF; CDR3nt: TGTGCCAGCAGTTATTTGAGCGAAAACTATGGCTACACCTTC
d_gene: .; v_gene: TRBV10-1; j_gene: TRBJ1-3; abundance: few; CDR3aa: CASSEFRTRVSGNTIYF; CDR3nt: TGCGCCAGCAGTGAGTTCAGGACACGGGTCTCTGGAAACACCATATATTTT
d_gene: .; v_gene: TRBV24-1; j_gene: TRBJ1-5; abundance: once; CDR3aa: CATTPPRGNQPQHF; CDR3nt: TGTGCCACCACCCCACCGAGGGGCAATCAGCCCCAGCATTTT
d_gene: .; v_gene: TRBV27; j_gene: TRBJ1-1; abundance: .; CDR3aa: CASSFSGVHTEAFF; CDR3nt: TGTGCCAGCAGTTTCTCCGGGGTTCACACTGAAGCTTTCTTT
d_gene: TRBD1; v_gene: TRBV6-4; j_gene: TRBJ2-2; abundance: many; CDR3aa: CASSDSGGGGELFF; CDR3nt: TGTGCCAGCAGTGACTCAGGGGGCGGCGGGGAGCTGTTTTTT
d_gene: .; v_gene: TRBV6-5; j_gene: TRBJ2-7; abundance: .; CDR3aa: CATGKGSYEQYF; CDR3nt: TGTGCCACCGGGAAGGGTTCCTACGAGCAGTACTTC
d_gene: TRBD2; v_gene: TRBV3-1/TRBV3-2; j_gene: TRBJ2-1; abundance: .; CDR3aa: CASSSRGTSGNEQFF; CDR3nt: TGTGCCAGCAGCTCGCGGGGGACTAGCGGGAATGAGCAGTTCTTC
d_gene: .; v_gene: TRBV6-1; j_gene: TRBJ1-2; abundance: once; CDR3aa: CASSESSWGLSYGYTF; CDR3nt: TGTGCCAGCAGTGAATCCTCGTGGGGACTGTCCTATGGCTACACCTTC
d_gene: TRBD1; v_gene: TRBV9; j_gene: TRBJ2-3; abundance: .; CDR3aa: CASSDRQGLTDTQYF; CDR3nt: TGTGCCAGCAGCGACCGACAGGGCCTCACAGATACGCAGTATTTT
d_gene: .; v_gene: TRBV19; j_gene: TRBJ2-2; abundance: .; CDR3aa: CASEGVWSTGELFF; CDR3nt: TGTGCCTCCGAAGGGGTGTGGAGCACCGGGGAGCTGTTTTTT
d_gene: .; v_gene: TRBV4-1; j_gene: TRBJ1-1; abundance: .; CDR3aa: CASSQTSVMNTEAFF; CDR3nt: TGCGCCAGCAGCCAAACCAGCGTTATGAACACTGAAGCTTTCTTT
d_gene: TRBD2; v_gene: TRBV7-3; j_gene: TRBJ2-3; abundance: .; CDR3aa: CASSPGLADTDTQYF; CDR3nt: TGTGCCAGCAGCCCAGGACTAGCCGACACAGATACGCAGTATTTT